Listed below are T cell receptor beta chains from one sample, sequenced in a study of molecular identifiers for immune sequencing clone quantification. A single record per CDR3 protein comes from TCRdb applying MiXCR to the PCR reads. The table includes fewer than 350,000 distinct CDR3 sequences, about 20% detected once. The sequencing sample was made of naive CD8+ T cells from blood, with Jurkat cell RNA spiked in. The origin of the receptors is a human donor in good health. Some libraries in this study had Jurkat cell RNA spiked in. CDR3s include the opening cysteine and the closing phenylalanine or tryptophan. The D gene is left open where the match is weak. Size is stated for part of the rows, as once, few or many counts, or as a class when the clone is expanded.

v_gene: TRBV20-1
d_gene: NA
abundance: many
j_gene: TRBJ2-2
CDR3aa: CSASGQNTGELFF
CDR3nt: TGCAGTGCTAGTGGACAGAACACCGGGGAGCTGTTTTTT

v_gene: TRBV6-5
d_gene: TRBD2
abundance: many
j_gene: TRBJ2-2
CDR3aa: CASNSGTTNTGELFF
CDR3nt: TGTGCCAGCAATAGCGGGACTACCAACACCGGGGAGCTGTTTTTT

v_gene: TRBV19
d_gene: TRBD2
abundance: many
j_gene: TRBJ2-7
CDR3aa: CASSIGLAVSYEQYF
CDR3nt: TGTGCCAGTAGTATCGGACTAGCGGTCTCCTACGAGCAGTACTTC

v_gene: TRBV29-1
d_gene: NA
abundance: many
j_gene: TRBJ2-3
CDR3aa: CSAASSSTADTQYF
CDR3nt: TGCAGCGCCGCCTCGTCTAGTACAGCAGATACGCAGTATTTT

v_gene: TRBV6-1
d_gene: NA
abundance: few
j_gene: TRBJ2-7
CDR3aa: CASSEIPDTTKEGEQYF
CDR3nt: TGTGCCAGCAGTGAAATCCCTGACACCACGAAGGAAGGCGAGCAGTACTTC

v_gene: TRBV7-2
d_gene: TRBD2
abundance: many
j_gene: TRBJ2-7
CDR3aa: CASSISGRGSYEQYF
CDR3nt: TGTGCCAGCAGCATTAGCGGGAGGGGCTCCTACGAGCAGTACTTC

v_gene: TRBV10-2
d_gene: NA
abundance: NA
j_gene: TRBJ1-5
CDR3aa: CASRNGGLGQPQHF
CDR3nt: TGCGCCAGCCGAAACGGCGGGTTGGGTCAGCCCCAGCATTTT

v_gene: TRBV27
d_gene: NA
abundance: NA
j_gene: TRBJ2-1
CDR3aa: CASRLQEGSYNEQFF
CDR3nt: TGTGCCAGCAGATTACAGGAAGGCTCCTACAATGAGCAGTTCTTC

v_gene: TRBV28
d_gene: TRBD1
abundance: many
j_gene: TRBJ2-1
CDR3aa: CASRPIRGTDNEQFF
CDR3nt: TGTGCCAGCAGACCTATCCGAGGGACAGACAATGAGCAGTTCTTC

v_gene: TRBV29-1
d_gene: NA
abundance: many
j_gene: TRBJ1-2
CDR3aa: CSVASWEAVIYGYTF
CDR3nt: TGCAGCGTTGCAAGTTGGGAGGCGGTAATTTATGGCTACACCTTC

v_gene: TRBV9
d_gene: TRBD2
abundance: many
j_gene: TRBJ2-1
CDR3aa: CASSAGLGYEQFF
CDR3nt: TGTGCCAGCAGTGCTGGACTAGGATATGAGCAGTTCTTC

v_gene: TRBV6-2/TRBV6-3
d_gene: NA
abundance: many
j_gene: TRBJ1-1
CDR3aa: CASSSGHNLNTEAFF
CDR3nt: TGTGCCAGCAGCTCCGGACACAATTTGAACACTGAAGCTTTCTTT

v_gene: TRBV9
d_gene: NA
abundance: many
j_gene: TRBJ2-6
CDR3aa: CASSPGQSGANVLTF
CDR3nt: TGTGCCAGCAGCCCCGGGCAGTCTGGGGCCAACGTCCTGACTTTC

v_gene: TRBV19
d_gene: NA
abundance: few
j_gene: TRBJ1-5
CDR3aa: CASSPDGYSNQPQHF
CDR3nt: TGTGCCAGTAGTCCGGACGGATATAGCAATCAGCCCCAGCATTTT

v_gene: TRBV10-2
d_gene: NA
abundance: few
j_gene: TRBJ2-7
CDR3aa: CASSDGGTLSLF
CDR3nt: TGCGCCAGCAGTGACGGAGGGACCCTTTCCCTCTTC

v_gene: TRBV20-1
d_gene: NA
abundance: many
j_gene: TRBJ2-2
CDR3aa: CSARDRHSNTGELFF
CDR3nt: TGCAGTGCTAGAGATCGACACTCGAACACCGGGGAGCTGTTTTTT

v_gene: TRBV7-8
d_gene: NA
abundance: many
j_gene: TRBJ1-5
CDR3aa: CASSSPGGGPGQPQHF
CDR3nt: TGTGCCAGCAGTTCCCCCGGGGGGGGACCGGGACAGCCCCAGCATTTT

v_gene: TRBV4-3
d_gene: TRBD2
abundance: few
j_gene: TRBJ2-1
CDR3aa: CASSQVKGLVIREQFF
CDR3nt: TGCGCCAGCAGCCAAGTCAAGGGACTAGTTATACGTGAGCAGTTCTTC

v_gene: TRBV5-1
d_gene: NA
abundance: many
j_gene: TRBJ1-1
CDR3aa: CASSLSGGGWTEAFF
CDR3nt: TGCGCCAGCAGCTTGTCGGGGGGCGGTTGGACTGAAGCTTTCTTT

v_gene: TRBV11-2
d_gene: NA
abundance: NA
j_gene: TRBJ2-7
CDR3aa: CASSRGIPYEQYF
CDR3nt: TGTGCCAGCAGCAGGGGCATCCCCTACGAGCAGTACTTC